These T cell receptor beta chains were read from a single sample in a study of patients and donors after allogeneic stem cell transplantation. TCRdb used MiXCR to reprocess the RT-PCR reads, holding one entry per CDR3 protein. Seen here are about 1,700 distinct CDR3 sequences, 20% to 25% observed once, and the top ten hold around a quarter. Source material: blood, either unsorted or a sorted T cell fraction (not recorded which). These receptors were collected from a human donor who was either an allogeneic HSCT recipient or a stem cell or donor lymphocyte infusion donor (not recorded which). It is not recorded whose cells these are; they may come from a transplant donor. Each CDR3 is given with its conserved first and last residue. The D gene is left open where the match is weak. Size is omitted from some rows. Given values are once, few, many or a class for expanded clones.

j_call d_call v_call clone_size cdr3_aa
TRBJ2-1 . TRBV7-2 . CASSTTTTPEFF
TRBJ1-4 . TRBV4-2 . CASSQDGQVAEKLFF
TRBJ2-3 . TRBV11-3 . CASSSRGRSDTQYF
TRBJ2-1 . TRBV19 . CASSIQGSYNEQFF
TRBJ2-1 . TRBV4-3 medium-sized CASSPIDRRDNEQFF
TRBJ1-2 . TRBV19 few CASSTSRIHGYTF
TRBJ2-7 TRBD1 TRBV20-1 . CSAPGTGDFEQYF
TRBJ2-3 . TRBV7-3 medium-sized CASSYREADTQYF
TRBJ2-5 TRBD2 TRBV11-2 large CASSEELAGGFMETQYF
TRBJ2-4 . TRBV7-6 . CASSLGRQNIQYF
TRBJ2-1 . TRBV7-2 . CASSLAVRVYNEQFF
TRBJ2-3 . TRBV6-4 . CASSDSEGGTDTQYF
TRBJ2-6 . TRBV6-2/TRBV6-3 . CASSNSGRSGANVLTF
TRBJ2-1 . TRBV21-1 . CASSKAGQGDNEQFF
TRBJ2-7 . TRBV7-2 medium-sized CASSLVGRGLEQYF
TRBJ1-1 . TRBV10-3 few CAISEGTGDVTEAFF
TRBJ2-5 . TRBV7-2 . CASSSGPQETQYF
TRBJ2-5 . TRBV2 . CASSEMETQYF
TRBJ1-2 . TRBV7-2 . CASSLAGQVDYGYTF
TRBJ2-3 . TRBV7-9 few CASSSKDTQYF
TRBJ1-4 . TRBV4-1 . CASSQEWVPGRSEKLFF
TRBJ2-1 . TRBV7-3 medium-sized CASSLGRANEQFF
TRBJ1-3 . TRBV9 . CASSQSVAGNTIYF
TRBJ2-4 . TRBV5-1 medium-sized CASSLEGEENIQYF
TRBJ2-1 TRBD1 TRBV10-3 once CAISGPPGQGADEQFF
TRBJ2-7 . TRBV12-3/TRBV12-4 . CASSLMDEQYF
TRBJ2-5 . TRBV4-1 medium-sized CASSQVSARAQETQYF
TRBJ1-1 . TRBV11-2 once CASSLAPDEAFF
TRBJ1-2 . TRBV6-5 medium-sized CASSPDSWNYGYTF
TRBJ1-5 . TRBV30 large CAWSVPDSRDQPQHF
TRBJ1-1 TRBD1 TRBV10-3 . CAISDGQGKTEAFF
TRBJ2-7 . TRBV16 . CASSQRADSYEQYF
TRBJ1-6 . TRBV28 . CASSGSSSYNSPLHF
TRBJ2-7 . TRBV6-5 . CASSYVDGYEQYF
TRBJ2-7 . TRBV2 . CASSGLASYEQYF
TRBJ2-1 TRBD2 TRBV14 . CASSQDASGGPEPGQFF
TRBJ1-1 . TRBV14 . CASSQGQINTEAFF
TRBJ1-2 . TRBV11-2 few CASSLDPGTDYGYTF
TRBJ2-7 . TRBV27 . CASSWSGRGYEQYF
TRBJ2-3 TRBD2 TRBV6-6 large CASSISGVWSDTQYF
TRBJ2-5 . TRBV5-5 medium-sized CASSFLQGSETQYF
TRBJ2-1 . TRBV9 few CASSVEAGEYNEQFF
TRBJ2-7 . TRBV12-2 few CASRSGTDTYEQYF
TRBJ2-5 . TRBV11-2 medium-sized CASSNHVEGQETQYF
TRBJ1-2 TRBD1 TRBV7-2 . CASSPDRGDYGYTF
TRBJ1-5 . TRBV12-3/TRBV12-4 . CASSPGVGQPQHF
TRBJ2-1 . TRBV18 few CASSPEVGDEQFF